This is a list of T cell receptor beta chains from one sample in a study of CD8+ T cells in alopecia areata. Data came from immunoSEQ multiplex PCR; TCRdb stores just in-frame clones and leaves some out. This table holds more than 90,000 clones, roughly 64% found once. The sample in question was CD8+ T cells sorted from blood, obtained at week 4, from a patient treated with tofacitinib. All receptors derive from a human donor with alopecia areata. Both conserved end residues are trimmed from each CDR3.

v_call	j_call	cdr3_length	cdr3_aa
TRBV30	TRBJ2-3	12	AWSLTGGTDTQY
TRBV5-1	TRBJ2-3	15	ASSGHPGLTYTDTQY
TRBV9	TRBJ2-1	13	ASSPAGLSYNEQF
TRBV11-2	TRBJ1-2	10	ASSSRRDGYT
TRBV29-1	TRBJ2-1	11	SAGQGNYNEQF
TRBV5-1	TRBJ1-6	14	ASSWASAGYNSPLH
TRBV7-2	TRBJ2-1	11	ASNSATYNEQF
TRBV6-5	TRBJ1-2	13	ASSYYVPPNYGYT
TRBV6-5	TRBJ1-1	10	ASSVGTGEAF
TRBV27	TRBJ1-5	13	ASSLLGYSNQPQH